Here is one TCR beta chain with its context. Its antigen is as yet unknown. The record originates from a study of OX40 agonist ivuxolimab in advanced cancers. Study background: Treatment received earlier with anti-PD-1, anti-PD-L1 or anti-CTLA-4 agents was allowed, and 40% had some. Study-level findings and limits: In CD8+ T cells, expanded clones were on average more numerous than in CD4+. CD4+ and CD8+ blood T cells expanded clonally by week 6 at 0.1 to 3.0 mg/kg. Low levels of normalized T-cell clonal expansion also appeared in some nonresponders.

The length of the CDR3 is 13 residues. Trimming removed 3 bases at V and 0 bases at J, with 5 bases between. CDR1 is KGHSH, CDR2 LQKENI, per germline. TCRdb's copy holds only in-frame clones and misses some; the assay was immunoSEQ multiplex PCR. The repertoire has some 9,200 clones, roughly 90% of them found once; the top ten carry about 13%. Specimen: CD4+ or CD8+ T cells sorted from blood, collected in a trial of the OX40 agonist ivuxolimab. The sequence derives from an adult with an advanced solid tumor such as melanoma, head and neck, liver or kidney cancer. This chain links TRBV18 with TRBJ1-1, with a possible D match to TRBD1 (5 bases). CDR3 in DNA: TGTGCCAGCTCACCGGGACTGAACACTGAAGCTTTCTTT. It translates to CASSPGLNTEAFF.